The clone carrying this T cell receptor (beta chain) was seen once. The CDR3 contains 13 residues. V was cut by 1 base and J by 4 bases, with 4 bases left in between. Up to 2 weeks before entering the study, exposed participants had met a COVID-19 case. This entry belongs to a study of blood T cell repertoires in COVID-19. The overall study: Acute-phase and convalescent COVID-19 samples originated in the United States, Italy and Spain.

The table came from immunoSEQ multiplex PCR; TCRdb's copy has only in-frame clones and leaves some out. The sample records 350,000 to 450,000 clones, about 88% being singletons. The V call is TRBV12-3 or TRBV12-4, the J call TRBJ2-2, with D unresolved. Material for sequencing was PBMCs or T cells enriched from blood (not recorded which). The sequence derives from a woman under 30 who had been exposed to COVID-19. CDR3 sequence: CASSLGSTGELFF. In DNA form, the CDR3 reads TGTGCCAGCAGTTTAGGGAGCACCGGGGAGCTGTTTTTT.